The present T cell receptor beta chain was sequenced within a study of beta chain features in type 1 diabetes. Study-level findings and limits: A moderate, significant TCRB CDR3 shortening appeared in type 1 diabetes across four CD4+ subsets.

Purity exceeded 98% in all sorted populations. Of note for this clone: Its antigen is not identified.

Germline-derived CDR1 and CDR2 are SGHDN and FVKESK. The CDR3 spans 15 residues. V shed 2 bases, J shed 1 base, and the junction held 3 bases outside the gene matches. Expressed TCRB transcripts were sequenced, since all the RNA that had been isolated was reverse transcribed. Generated by immunoSEQ multiplex PCR, the TCRdb table keeps only in-frame clones and is missing some. The repertoire holds 640,000 or so clones, around an eighth seen once, with approximately 0.02% in the top ten. The sequence came from a young man with type 1 diabetes. The sequencing sample was made of naive CD4+ T cells from blood. This chain connects TRBV14 to TRBJ2-5, with TRBD1 identical over 8 bases. Written as DNA, the CDR3 is TGTGCCAGCAGCCAACACAGGGGGACCCAAGAGACCCAGTACTTC. Translated: CASSQHRGTQETQYF.